This TCR beta chain was sequenced for a study of blood T cells in healthy people across ages. A second PCR, run for about 7 to 12 cycles, used a sample-barcoded 5' primer plus a J-beta primer mix. TCRdb reprocessed the 5' RACE reads via MiXCR and lists one record per CDR3 protein. The sample has around 520,000 distinct CDR3 sequences; about 29% are singletons. Each sample yielded at least 6 million isolated PBMCs. This sample was also put to use in a study of T cells of mothers and their children. That study reports: Mothers and children who were related shared slightly more overlap than unrelated pairs, but not significantly more.

The source is a boy aged 2 to 10 in good health. Source material: blood.

The CDR3 protein is CASSYSPASGYQETQYF. CDR3 DNA: TGTGCCAGCAGTTACTCGCCGGCTAGCGGGTACCAAGAGACCCAGTACTTC. The chain is built from TRBV6-5 and TRBJ2-5; TRBD2 agrees at 8 bases. The germline CDR1 and CDR2 sequences are MNHEY and SVGAGI. This CDR3 comprises 17 residues. With V trimmed by 0 bases and J by 0 bases, 6 bases remained unmatched.